This T cell receptor (beta chain) is drawn from a study of T cells in Graves' hyperthyroidism and ophthalmopathy. This clonotype was picked up many times. TCR beta CDR3 regions were amplified from RNA transcripts. HTBI primers were used for first-round RT-PCR of the TCR CDR3. MiXCR was run by TCRdb on the multiplex PCR reads, yielding one entry per CDR3 protein. The sample shows roughly 290,000 distinct CDR3 sequences, around 15% of them seen only once. Trimming cost V 4 bases and J 7 bases; bases outside gene matches: 12. This CDR3 region has 15 residues. Germline values: CDR1 DFQATT, CDR2 SNEGSKA (reference sequence). Hyperthyroidism of Graves' type that showed no ophthalmopathy progression within 18 months was stable.

The J gene is TRBJ2-1, the V gene TRBV20-1, with 8 nucleotides matching TRBD2. This TCR was sampled from a woman in her 40s with Graves' hyperthyroidism. The sequencing sample was made of blood. The CDR3 nucleotides read TGCAGTGCTAACCTAGGTCTAGCGGGCGCGAATGAGCAGTTCTTC. Translation: CSANLGLAGANEQFF.